These T cell receptor beta chains were read from a single sample in a study of T-cell reconstitution after alpha-beta-depleted transplantation in children. TCRdb recomputed calls from the PCR reads with MiXCR, one row per CDR3 protein. In the table there are 280,000 or so distinct CDR3 sequences, roughly 11% of which are singletons. The sequencing used peripheral blood, collected 180 days after TCRalphabeta/CD19-depleted stem cell transplant. The receptors were sampled from a male patient aged 2-9 years who had a stem cell transplant for chronic granulomatous disease, so the T cells may come from the graft donor. The CDR3 runs from the conserved cysteine through the conserved F or W. Fields, in order: J gene, D gene, clone size, V gene, CDR3 protein, CDR3 DNA. A D gene is named only where the DNA matches it firmly. A clone size is listed for some rows: how often the clone was seen (once, few, many), or a class if it is expanded.

TRBJ2-1 TRBD2 many TRBV11-2 CASSLVVLAGLLSSYNEQFF TGTGCCAGCAGCTTAGTTGTGCTAGCGGGTCTACTGAGCTCCTACAATGAGCAGTTCTTC
TRBJ2-5 NA many TRBV24-1 CATSDLRGPTQYF TGTGCCACCAGTGATTTGCGGGGTCCGACCCAGTACTTC
TRBJ2-1 NA many TRBV20-1 CSARPLRDSYNEQFF TGCAGTGCTAGGCCTCTCAGAGACAGCTACAATGAGCAGTTCTTC
TRBJ2-1 TRBD2 many TRBV20-1 CSAGRSPGTRGSQFF TGCAGTGCTGGACGATCCCCCGGGACTAGAGGAAGTCAGTTCTTC
TRBJ1-1 NA many TRBV12-3/TRBV12-4 CASSFSPGSTEAFF TGTGCCAGCAGTTTTTCCCCAGGTAGCACTGAAGCTTTCTTT
TRBJ2-3 TRBD1 many TRBV6-1 CASSLQGELPHTQYF TGTGCCAGCAGCCTTCAGGGGGAGTTGCCTCATACGCAGTATTTT
TRBJ2-7 TRBD1 many TRBV29-1 CSVEQGQVPYEQYF TGCAGCGTTGAACAGGGACAGGTACCCTACGAGCAGTACTTC
TRBJ1-2 NA many TRBV5-1 CASSLKDGSGYTF TGCGCCAGCAGCTTGAAAGACGGATCTGGCTACACCTTC
TRBJ2-6 TRBD2 NA TRBV30 CAGRDSGANVLTF TGTGCCGGGAGGGACTCTGGGGCCAACGTCCTGACTTTC
TRBJ2-5 NA NA TRBV5-4 CASSLVEQETQYF TGTGCCAGCAGCTTGGTGGAACAAGAGACCCAGTACTTC
TRBJ2-1 TRBD2 few TRBV28 CASSRTLRGGSAYFF TGTGCCAGCAGCCGAACCCTGCGAGGCGGGAGCGCCTATTTCTTC
TRBJ2-5 TRBD1 many TRBV20-1 CSARQGKETQYF TGCAGTGCCCGACAGGGAAAGGAGACCCAGTACTTC
TRBJ2-3 NA many TRBV7-3 CASSDGTRTDTQYF TGTGCCAGCAGCGACGGGACTCGCACAGATACGCAGTATTTT
TRBJ2-3 NA few TRBV3-1 CASIQGGTDTQYF TGTGCCAGCATCCAGGGAGGCACAGATACGCAGTATTTT
TRBJ2-7 NA few TRBV12-3/TRBV12-4 CASSLYISEQYF TGTGCCAGCAGTCTTTACATAAGTGAGCAGTACTTC
TRBJ1-2 NA many TRBV6-2/TRBV6-3 CASRNMDTDYGYTF TGTGCCAGCAGGAACATGGACACAGACTATGGCTACACCTTC
TRBJ2-7 TRBD1 many TRBV5-1 CASSLAGTGVYEQYF TGCGCCAGCAGCTTGGCCGGGACAGGGGTCTACGAGCAGTACTTC
TRBJ2-7 NA many TRBV12-3/TRBV12-4 CASSFLSYEQYF TGTGCCAGCAGCTTCCTTAGCTACGAGCAGTACTTC
TRBJ1-5 NA many TRBV5-1 CASSLQGGNQPQHF TGCGCCAGCAGCCTACAGGGTGGCAATCAGCCCCAGCATTTT
TRBJ1-1 NA many TRBV12-3/TRBV12-4 CAGPAGQPSEAFF TGTGCCGGACCCGCCGGACAGCCGTCTGAAGCTTTCTTT
TRBJ2-2 TRBD1 many TRBV7-2 CASSLRGPSTGELFF TGTGCCAGCAGCTTAAGGGGGCCATCCACCGGGGAGCTGTTTTTT
TRBJ2-7 TRBD1 many TRBV7-9 CASSRDRGVHEQYF TGTGCCAGCAGCCGGGACAGGGGGGTCCACGAGCAGTACTTC
TRBJ2-3 TRBD2 many TRBV28 CASNLQVAGGTQYF TGTGCCAGCAACCTCCAGGTAGCGGGAGGCACGCAGTATTTT
TRBJ1-2 NA many TRBV28 CASRQGVYGYTF TGTGCCAGCAGACAGGGTGTCTATGGCTACACCTTC
TRBJ2-7 NA NA TRBV5-8 CASSLAISENPYEQYF TGTGCCAGCAGCTTGGCCATTAGCGAGAATCCCTACGAGCAGTACTTC
TRBJ2-1 NA many TRBV4-1 CASSQANGRIYNEQFF TGCGCCAGCAGCCAAGCTAACGGAAGGATTTACAATGAGCAGTTCTTC
TRBJ2-7 NA many TRBV10-3 CAISGGTSYEQYF TGTGCCATCAGCGGGGGGACATCCTACGAGCAGTACTTC
TRBJ1-5 NA many TRBV7-9 CASSSGQNSNQPQHF TGTGCCAGCAGCTCCGGACAGAATAGCAATCAGCCCCAGCATTTT
TRBJ2-3 TRBD1 many TRBV7-8 CASSLARGTGPTDTQYF TGTGCCAGCAGCTTAGCGCGTGGGACAGGGCCCACAGATACGCAGTATTTT
TRBJ2-7 TRBD1 many TRBV6-2/TRBV6-3 CASRPTGTGSSYEQYF TGTGCCAGCAGGCCTACCGGGACAGGGAGCTCCTACGAGCAGTACTTC
TRBJ2-2 NA many TRBV28 CASSPGPPYGELFF TGTGCCAGCAGTCCGGGACCACCCTACGGGGAGCTGTTTTTT
TRBJ2-7 TRBD1 NA TRBV19 CASSHTGQYFHEQYF TGTGCCAGTAGTCATACGGGACAGTATTTCCACGAGCAGTACTTC
TRBJ2-7 NA many TRBV7-2 CASSTSRDPSEQYF TGTGCCAGCAGCACAAGCCGGGATCCAAGCGAGCAGTACTTC
TRBJ2-3 NA many TRBV7-8 CASSLGQRTDTQYF TGTGCCAGCAGCCTTGGACAGCGCACAGATACGCAGTATTTT
TRBJ1-1 NA many TRBV20-1 CSAYIVGLNTEAFF TGCAGTGCTTATATTGTGGGATTGAACACTGAAGCTTTCTTT
TRBJ1-2 NA many TRBV5-1 CASSPQTSSADGYTF TGCGCCAGCAGCCCACAGACATCATCCGCAGACGGCTACACCTTC
TRBJ2-7 NA NA TRBV7-7 CASSSPEQYF TGTGCCAGCAGCTCTCCTGAGCAGTACTTC
TRBJ2-1 TRBD2 many TRBV20-1 CSGPPRLAVYNEQFF TGCAGTGGACCCCCTAGACTAGCGGTCTACAATGAGCAGTTCTTC
TRBJ1-5 TRBD1 NA TRBV19 CASSIDWTGGQPQHF TGTGCCAGTAGTATTGACTGGACAGGGGGTCAGCCCCAGCATTTT
TRBJ2-7 NA many TRBV11-2 CASSLGPGDLSEQYF TGTGCCAGCAGCTTAGGTCCAGGGGACCTCTCAGAGCAGTACTTC
TRBJ2-7 NA many TRBV5-1 CASRAQEDEQYF TGCGCCAGCAGGGCCCAGGAGGACGAGCAGTACTTC
TRBJ2-5 TRBD2 many TRBV20-1 CSAGTSDSQETQYF TGCAGTGCCGGGACTAGCGATAGTCAAGAGACCCAGTACTTC
TRBJ2-2 NA many TRBV11-2 CASQGGTNTGELFF TGTGCCTCCCAAGGGGGGACCAACACCGGGGAGCTGTTTTTT
TRBJ1-1 NA many TRBV18 CASSSRAMNTEAFF TGTGCCAGCTCATCAAGGGCCATGAACACTGAAGCTTTCTTT
TRBJ2-7 NA many TRBV27 CASSKNLASYEQYF TGTGCCAGCAGTAAAAACCTAGCGTCCTACGAGCAGTACTTC
TRBJ2-6 NA many TRBV15 CATSRQGGSGANVLTF TGTGCCACCAGCAGACAGGGAGGCTCTGGGGCCAACGTCCTGACTTTC
TRBJ2-1 TRBD2 NA TRBV15 CATSTKMGGRRYEQFF TGTGCCACCAGTACAAAGATGGGGGGGAGACGATATGAGCAGTTCTTC
TRBJ2-7 NA NA TRBV23-1 CASSQSFWVKHVLHSYEQYF TGCGCCAGCAGTCAATCGTTTTGGGTTAAACACGTCCTCCATTCCTACGAGCAGTACTTC
TRBJ1-2 NA many TRBV5-5 CASSLGPRGRANYGYTF TGTGCCAGCAGCTTGGGACCTAGGGGCAGGGCGAACTATGGCTACACCTTC
TRBJ1-6 TRBD1 many TRBV28 CASSPATGLNSPLHF TGTGCCAGCAGTCCCGCGACAGGGTTGAATTCACCCCTCCACTTT
TRBJ2-2 TRBD2 many TRBV24-1 CATSDAPGLETGELFF TGTGCCACCAGTGATGCACCGGGACTAGAAACCGGGGAGCTGTTTTTT
TRBJ2-1 NA many TRBV7-9 CASSPTPSSYNEQFF TGTGCCAGCAGCCCCACCCCCTCTAGCTACAATGAGCAGTTCTTC
TRBJ1-6 NA few TRBV27 CASSLGPANNSPLHF TGTGCCAGCAGTTTAGGTCCGGCGAATAATTCACCCCTCCACTTT
TRBJ1-5 TRBD1 NA TRBV7-2 CASSWGRTGGQPQHF TGTGCCAGCAGCTGGGGAAGGACAGGGGGTCAGCCCCAGCATTTT
TRBJ2-5 TRBD1 many TRBV7-9 CASSAWTGQETQYF TGTGCCAGCAGCGCCTGGACAGGACAAGAGACCCAGTACTTC
TRBJ1-2 NA few TRBV5-4 CASSLDRHNNYGYTF TGTGCCAGCAGCTTGGACAGGCATAATAACTATGGCTACACCTTC
TRBJ2-7 NA many TRBV24-1 CATSEGLRREQYF TGTGCCACCAGTGAGGGACTCAGACGCGAGCAGTACTTC
TRBJ2-7 TRBD1 many TRBV30 CAWSPRDSLYEQYF TGTGCCTGGAGTCCCCGGGACAGCCTCTACGAGCAGTACTTC
TRBJ2-7 TRBD1 few TRBV12-3/TRBV12-4 CASSFSGQGTYEQYF TGTGCCAGCAGTTTTTCGGGACAGGGGACCTACGAGCAGTACTTC